These 17 T cell receptor beta chains share one sample of origin, sequenced in a study of blood T cell repertoires in COVID-19 (dated by TCRdb to 2020 to 2022). The method was the immunoSEQ multiplex PCR assay. Not all clones reach the TCRdb copy of this immuneACCESS table, which keeps in-frame sequences only. Checked studies attribute under half of the gap to unresolved V genes and leave the rest unexplained. The sample has about 28,000 clones on record, around 92% of them singletons. The ten largest account for about 0.8% of the sample. Source material: peripheral blood. Every receptor here comes from a woman in her 70s with COVID-19, enrolled during active disease.

The rearrangement uses TRBV13 and TRBJ2-5; TRBD1 agrees at 9 bases. CDR3 size: 17 residues. After removal of 2 bases from V and 1 base from J, the junction contained 8 bases not matched to a gene. From germline, CDR1 is PRHDT and CDR2 FYEKMQ (reference sequence). DNA for the CDR3: TGTGCCAGCAGCTTAAGATCGGGACAGGGTACCCAAGAGACCCAGTACTTC. Translation: CASSLRSGQGTQETQYF.

The chain employs TRBV10-3 and TRBJ2-3; 8 bases map to TRBD2. Germline-derived CDR1 and CDR2 are ENHRY and SYGVKD. Unmatched junction bases numbered 9, after V lost 6 bases and J lost 4 bases. The CDR3 consists of 15 residues. CDR3: CAISKNSGTSDTQYF. The CDR3 bases are TGTGCCATCAGCAAGAATAGCGGGACTTCAGATACGCAGTATTTT.

V and J are TRBV28 and TRBJ2-7, with 9 bases fitting TRBD1. J gave up 2 bases and V 7 bases, and 9 bases lay outside the gene matches. CDR3 length: 15 amino acids. Germline CDR1 MDHEN, CDR2 SYDVKM. The CDR3 sequence: CASTSGQGSTYEQYF. The DNA of the CDR3 is TGTGCCAGCACTTCAGGACAGGGGTCTACCTACGAGCAGTACTTC.

The chain joins TRBV2 to TRBJ1-6; D is unresolved. Germline V gives CDR1 SNHLY, CDR2 FYNNEI. This CDR3 contains 14 residues. Trimming cost V 5 bases and J 9 bases, with 14 bases left between them. The CDR3 DNA is TGTGCCAGCAGTCAAGACCCGAGCGGTTCACCCCTCCACTTT. The encoded protein is CASSQDPSGSPLHF.

This clone was counted once. The V gene is TRBV6-5, the J gene TRBJ1-6, with D possibly being TRBD1 (5 bases). Between the trimmed V and J ends, which lost 6 bases and 4 bases, there was a span of 7 bases. This CDR3 contains 13 residues. Germline CDR1 MNHEY, CDR2 SVGAGI. As DNA, the CDR3 is TGTGCCAGCAGGGCAGGGTATAATTCACCCCTCCACTTT. Encoded protein: CASRAGYNSPLHF.

This clone was seen a handful of times. This sequence joins TRBV19 and TRBJ2-2, with a tentative D call TRBD1 (7 bases). The ends were cut back, 3 bases at V and 5 bases at J, with 16 bases in the middle. The CDR3 is 16 residues long. Germline lookup yields CDR1 LNHDA and CDR2 SQIVND (reference sequence). The CDR3 protein is CASSMQGGLLTGELFF. DNA of the CDR3: TGTGCCAGTAGTATGCAGGGGGGCTTGTTGACCGGGGAGCTGTTTTTT.

The chain combines TRBV27 with TRBJ1-2; TRBD1 agrees at 8 bases. The CDR3 runs 13 residues. Germline loops: CDR1 MNHEY, CDR2 SMNVEV (reference sequence). J lost 7 bases, V lost 5 bases, and 6 bases had no gene match. CDR3: CASSPQGAAGYTF. In nucleotides, the CDR3 is TGTGCCAGCAGTCCCCAGGGGGCTGCTGGCTACACCTTC.

The chain combines TRBV5-1 with TRBJ2-2; 11 positions agree with TRBD2. J lost 5 bases, V lost 4 bases, and 7 bases had no gene match. The CDR3 contains 16 residues. Per germline, CDR1 SGHRS and CDR2 YFSETQ. The CDR3 bases are TGCGCCAGCAGCCCTTCTAGCGGGAGGTGGACCGGGGAGCTGTTTTTT. As protein: CASSPSSGRWTGELFF.

This chain joins TRBV12-3 or TRBV12-4 and TRBJ1-2; D not certain. This CDR3 has 11 amino acids. V gave up 3 bases and J gave up 8 bases, with 7 bases separating them. For the CDR3, the DNA is TGTGCCAGCAGTTTGAGGTTGGGCTACACCTTC. As protein: CASSLRLGYTF.

V is TRBV19 and J is TRBJ1-2; tentatively, D is TRBD1 (5 bases). Between the trimmed V and J ends, which lost 10 bases and 8 bases, there was a span of 20 bases. Per the germline V gene, CDR1 is LNHDA and CDR2 is SQIVND (reference sequence). The CDR3 covers 13 residues. This CDR3 reads CATATGPNSGYTF. The CDR3 DNA follows: TGTGCCACCGCCACAGGACCCAACTCCGGCTACACCTTC.

This rearrangement joins TRBV12-3 or TRBV12-4 to TRBJ2-1, with D unresolved. CDR3 size: 11 residues. Trimming removed 5 bases at V and 7 bases at J, with 6 bases between. CDR3 nucleotide sequence: TGTGCCAGCAGTACTATGAATGAGCAGTTCTTC. Translating gives CASSTMNEQFF.

The chain employs TRBV15 and TRBJ1-5; 7 bases are shared with TRBD1. There are 14 residues in the CDR3. V was pared by 0 bases and J by 11 bases, with 7 bases of the junction left unmatched. CDR1 and CDR2 from the germline V gene are LNHNV and YYDKDF (reference sequence). The CDR3 loop reads CATSRDRDRPTQHF. In DNA form, the CDR3 reads TGTGCCACCAGCAGAGACAGGGACAGACCCACCCAGCATTTT.

V usage is TRBV28 and J usage is TRBJ1-1, with a possible D match to TRBD1 (5 bases). Germline lookup yields CDR1 MDHEN and CDR2 SYDVKM. V lost 3 bases and J 6 bases, leaving 11 bases between the germline ends. The CDR3 contains 13 residues. In DNA form, the CDR3 reads TGTGCCAGCAGTTTCAGGGTGGTCGCTGAAGCTTTCTTT. Amino acids: CASSFRVVAEAFF.

V and J are TRBV11-2 and TRBJ2-2; TRBD1 agrees at 8 bases. The CDR3 runs 18 residues. Germline CDR1 reads SGHAT; CDR2 reads FQNNGV. V was clipped by 3 bases and J by 6 bases; unmatched bases: 15. Here the CDR3 DNA reads TGTGCCAGCAGCTTCCGTGGCAGGGGGCTTTTGGTTTCCGGGGAGCTGTTTTTT. This sequence encodes CASSFRGRGLLVSGELFF.

The rearrangement uses TRBV29-1 and TRBJ2-3; 8 bases are shared with TRBD2. The V gene end was trimmed by 4 bases and the J gene end by 1 base; junction bases not matched to a gene: 10. This CDR3 comprises 16 residues. The germline CDR1 and CDR2 sequences are SQVTM and ANQGSEA. DNA of the CDR3: TGCAGCGTTGGGGACCCCGGGGGGGTTGGCACAGATACGCAGTATTTT. Translated, it gives CSVGDPGGVGTDTQYF.

V is TRBV2 and J is TRBJ2-2; 7 bases line up with TRBD2. Trimming took 8 bases from V and 1 from J; bases not matched to a gene: 4. The CDR3 sequence is 14 residues long. Germline V gene data show CDR1 as SNHLY and CDR2 as FYNNEI. CDR3 region: CASERERNTGELFF. CDR3 nucleotides: TGTGCCAGCGAGCGGGAAAGGAACACCGGGGAGCTGTTTTTT.

The chain combines TRBV16 with TRBJ2-6; 7 bases are a match to TRBD1. V trimming: 4 bases; J trimming: 3 bases; junction bases outside the gene matches: 6. This CDR3 spans 16 amino acids. The germline gives CDR1 KGHSY, CDR2 FQNENV. This CDR3 reads CASSLGTVLGANVLTF. The CDR3 DNA is TGTGCCAGCAGCCTGGGGACAGTGCTTGGGGCCAACGTCCTGACTTTC. The variable domain in full, completed from reference TRBV16 and TRBJ2-6, reads GEEVAQTPKHLVRGEGQKAKLYCAPIKGHSYVFWYQQVLKNEFKFLISFQNENVFDETGMPKERFSAKCLPNSPCSLEIQATKLEDSAVYFCASSLGTVLGANVLTFGAGSRLTVL.